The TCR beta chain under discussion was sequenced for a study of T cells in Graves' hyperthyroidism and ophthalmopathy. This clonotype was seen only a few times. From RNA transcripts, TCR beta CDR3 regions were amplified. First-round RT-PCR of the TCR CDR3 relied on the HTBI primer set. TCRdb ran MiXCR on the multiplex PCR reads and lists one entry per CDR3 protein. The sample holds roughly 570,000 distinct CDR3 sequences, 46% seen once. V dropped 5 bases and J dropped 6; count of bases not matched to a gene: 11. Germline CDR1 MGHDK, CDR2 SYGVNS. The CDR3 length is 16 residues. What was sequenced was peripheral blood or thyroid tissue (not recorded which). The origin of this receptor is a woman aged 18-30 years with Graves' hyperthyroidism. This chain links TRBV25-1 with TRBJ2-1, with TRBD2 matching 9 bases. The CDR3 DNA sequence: TGTGCCAGCAGTCCGGCTAGCGGGAAGGAGGGCAATGAGCAGTTCTTC. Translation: CASSPASGKEGNEQFF.